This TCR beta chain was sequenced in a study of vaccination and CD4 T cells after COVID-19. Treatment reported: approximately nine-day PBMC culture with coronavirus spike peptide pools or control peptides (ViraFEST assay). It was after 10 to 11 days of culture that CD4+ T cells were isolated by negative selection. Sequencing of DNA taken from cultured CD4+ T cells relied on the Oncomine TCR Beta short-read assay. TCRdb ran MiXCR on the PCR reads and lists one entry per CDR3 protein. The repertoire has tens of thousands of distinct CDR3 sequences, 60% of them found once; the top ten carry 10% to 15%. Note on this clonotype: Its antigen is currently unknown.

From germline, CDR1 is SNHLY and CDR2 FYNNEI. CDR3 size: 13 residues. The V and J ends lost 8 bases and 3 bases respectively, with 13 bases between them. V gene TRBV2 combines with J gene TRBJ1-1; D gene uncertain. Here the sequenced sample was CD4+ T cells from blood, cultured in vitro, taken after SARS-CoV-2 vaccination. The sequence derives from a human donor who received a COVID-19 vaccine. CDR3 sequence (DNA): TGTGCCAGCCGCCGTCGCGGGGACACTGAAGCTTTCTTT. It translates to CASRRRGDTEAFF.